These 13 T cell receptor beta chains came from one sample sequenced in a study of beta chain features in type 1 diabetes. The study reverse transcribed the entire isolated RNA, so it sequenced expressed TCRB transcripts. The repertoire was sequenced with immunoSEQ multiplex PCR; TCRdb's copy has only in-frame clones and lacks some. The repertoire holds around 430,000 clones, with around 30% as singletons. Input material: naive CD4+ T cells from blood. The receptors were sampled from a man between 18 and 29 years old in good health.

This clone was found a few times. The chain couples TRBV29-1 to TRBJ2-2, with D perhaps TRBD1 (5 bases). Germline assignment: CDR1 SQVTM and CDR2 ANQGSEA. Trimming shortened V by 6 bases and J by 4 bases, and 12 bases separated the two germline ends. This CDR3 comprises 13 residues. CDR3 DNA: TGCAGCGTACGGCAGGGTGGCACCGGGGAGCTGTTTTTT. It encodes CSVRQGGTGELFF.

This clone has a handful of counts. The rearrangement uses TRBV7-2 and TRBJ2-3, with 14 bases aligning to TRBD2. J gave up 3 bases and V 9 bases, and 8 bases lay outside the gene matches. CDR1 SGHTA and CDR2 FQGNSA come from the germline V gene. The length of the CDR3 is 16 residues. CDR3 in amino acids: CARGLAGDARTDTQYF. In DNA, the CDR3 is TGTGCCAGGGGACTAGCGGGAGACGCACGTACAGATACGCAGTATTTT.

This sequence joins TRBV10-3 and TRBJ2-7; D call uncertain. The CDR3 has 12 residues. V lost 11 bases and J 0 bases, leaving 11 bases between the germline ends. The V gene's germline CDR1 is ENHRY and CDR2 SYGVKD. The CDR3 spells CAVSQASYEQYF. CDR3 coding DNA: TGTGCCGTAAGCCAGGCCTCCTACGAGCAGTACTTC.

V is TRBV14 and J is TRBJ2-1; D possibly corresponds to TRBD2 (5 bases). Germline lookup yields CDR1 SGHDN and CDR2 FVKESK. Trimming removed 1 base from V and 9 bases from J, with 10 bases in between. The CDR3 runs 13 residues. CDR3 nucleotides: TGTGCCAGCAGCCAAGCCCCGGGAAGTGAGCAGTTCTTC. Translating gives CASSQAPGSEQFF.

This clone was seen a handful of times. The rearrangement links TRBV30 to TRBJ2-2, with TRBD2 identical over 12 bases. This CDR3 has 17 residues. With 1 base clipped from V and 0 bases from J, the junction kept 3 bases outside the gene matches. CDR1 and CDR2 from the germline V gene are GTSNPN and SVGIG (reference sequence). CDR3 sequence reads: CAWSGTSGDTNTGELFF. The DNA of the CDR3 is TGTGCCTGGAGTGGGACTAGCGGGGATACGAACACCGGGGAGCTGTTTTTT.

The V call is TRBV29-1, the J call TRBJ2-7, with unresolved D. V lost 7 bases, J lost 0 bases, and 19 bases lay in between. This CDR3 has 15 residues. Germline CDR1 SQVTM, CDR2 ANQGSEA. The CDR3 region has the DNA TGCAGCGCCCTTGCCCCCGGGTCAAGCTCCTACGAGCAGTACTTC. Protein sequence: CSALAPGSSSYEQYF.

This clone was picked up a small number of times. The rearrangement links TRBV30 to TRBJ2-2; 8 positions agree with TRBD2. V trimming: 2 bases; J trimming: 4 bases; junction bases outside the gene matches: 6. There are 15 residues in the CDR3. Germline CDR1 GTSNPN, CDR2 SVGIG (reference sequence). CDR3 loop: CAWSRTGTSTGELFF. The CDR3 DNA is TGTGCCTGGAGTCGAACCGGGACTAGCACCGGGGAGCTGTTTTTT.

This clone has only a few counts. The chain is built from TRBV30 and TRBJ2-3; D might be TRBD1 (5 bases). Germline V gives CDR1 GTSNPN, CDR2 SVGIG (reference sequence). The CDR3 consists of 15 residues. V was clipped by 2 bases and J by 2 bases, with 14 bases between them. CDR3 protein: CAWSTMGQSTDTQYF. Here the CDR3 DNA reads TGTGCCTGGAGTACCATGGGGCAATCCACAGATACGCAGTATTTT.

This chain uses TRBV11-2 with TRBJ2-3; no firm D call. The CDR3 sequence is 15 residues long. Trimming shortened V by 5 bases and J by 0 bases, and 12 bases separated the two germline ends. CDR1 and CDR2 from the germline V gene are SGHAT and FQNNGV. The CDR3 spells CASSQIGPSTDTQYF. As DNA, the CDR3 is TGTGCCAGCAGCCAAATCGGACCGAGCACAGATACGCAGTATTTT.

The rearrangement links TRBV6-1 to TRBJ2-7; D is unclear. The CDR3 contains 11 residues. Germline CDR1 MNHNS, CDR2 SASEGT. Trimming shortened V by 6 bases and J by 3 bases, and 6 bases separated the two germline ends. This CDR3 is CASRTSYEQYF. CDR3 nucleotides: TGTGCCAGCAGGACAAGCTACGAGCAGTACTTC.

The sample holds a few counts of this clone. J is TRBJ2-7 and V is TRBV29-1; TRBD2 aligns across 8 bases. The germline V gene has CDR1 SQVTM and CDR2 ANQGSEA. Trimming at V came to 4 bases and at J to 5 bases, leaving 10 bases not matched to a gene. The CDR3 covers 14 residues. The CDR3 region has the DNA TGCAGCGTTGTCGGGAGGGCCAATTTTGACGAGCAGTACTTC. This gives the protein CSVVGRANFDEQYF.

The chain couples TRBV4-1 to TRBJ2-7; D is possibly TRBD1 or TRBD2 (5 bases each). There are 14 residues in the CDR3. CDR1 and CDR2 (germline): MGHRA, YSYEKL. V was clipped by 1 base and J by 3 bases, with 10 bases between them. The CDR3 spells CASSQVEGIYEQYF. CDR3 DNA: TGCGCCAGCAGCCAAGTCGAGGGGATCTACGAGCAGTACTTC.

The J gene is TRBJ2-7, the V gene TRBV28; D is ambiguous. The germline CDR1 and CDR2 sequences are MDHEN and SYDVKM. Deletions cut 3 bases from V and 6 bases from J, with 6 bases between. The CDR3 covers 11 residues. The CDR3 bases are TGTGCCAGCAGTTTGCCGGGCGAGCAGTACTTC. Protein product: CASSLPGEQYF.